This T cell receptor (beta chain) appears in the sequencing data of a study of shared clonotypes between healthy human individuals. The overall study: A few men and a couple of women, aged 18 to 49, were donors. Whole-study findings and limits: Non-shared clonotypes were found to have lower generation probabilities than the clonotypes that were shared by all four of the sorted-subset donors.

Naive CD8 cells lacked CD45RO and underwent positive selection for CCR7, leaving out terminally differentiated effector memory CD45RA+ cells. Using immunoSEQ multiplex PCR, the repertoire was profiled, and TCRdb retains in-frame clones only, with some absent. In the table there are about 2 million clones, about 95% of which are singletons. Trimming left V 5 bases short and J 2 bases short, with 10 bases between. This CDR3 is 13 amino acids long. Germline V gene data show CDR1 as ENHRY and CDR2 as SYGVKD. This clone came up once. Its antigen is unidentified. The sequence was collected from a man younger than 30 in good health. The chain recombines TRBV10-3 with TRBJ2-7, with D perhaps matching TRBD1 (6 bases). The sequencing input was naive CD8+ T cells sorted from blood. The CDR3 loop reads CAISMDRTYEQYF. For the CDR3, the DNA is TGTGCCATCAGTATGGACAGAACCTACGAGCAGTACTTC.